This T cell receptor beta chain was identified during a study of T cells after yellow fever vaccination (dated by TCRdb to between 2018 and 2021). For the wider study: Libraries from fractions with low cell numbers were prepared with the SMART-Seq v4 Ultra Low Input RNA kit. Bulk PBMC replicates and cell subsets were isolated from blood drawn at multiple timepoints before and after both primary and secondary immunization. To follow T-cell clones before and after primary and booster YFV17D yellow fever vaccination, bulk TCR alpha and beta repertoires were sequenced over time. Two healthy male donors, one aged 18 to 30 and one aged 30 to 40 years, made up the cohort.

Spanning cysteine to phenylalanine, the CDR3 consists of 14 amino acids. The entry retains the CDR3 DNA only, 42 bases that are in frame from base 1. Looking up the germline V gene yields CDR1 SGHTA and CDR2 FQGNSA. From V the trimming removes 7 bases and from J it removes 8 bases, while the gene matches leave 10 bases of the junction unaccounted for. This clonotype was observed a handful of times. The antigen it recognizes is unknown. Base qualities are missing; no much larger clone stands one base away. The treatment or condition label corresponds to: live attenuated yellow fever vaccine strain. A standard Ficoll-Paque protocol was used to isolate PBMCs from peripheral blood. CD4 and CD8 T-cell fractions were isolated with Dynabeads CD4 and CD8 positive selection kits. TriZol was used to extract RNA from bulk PBMCs, from CD4 and CD8 fractions, and from dextramer-positive and dextramer-negative fractions.

For sequencing, an Illumina NovaSeq 6000 was employed. TCR cDNA was synthesized by 5'RACE template switching, through which a universal primer site and unique molecular identifiers were introduced. Priming for cDNA synthesis came from both the TCR alpha and TCR beta constant segments. Library amplification used two PCR steps, and the second PCR step added sample barcodes and sequencing adapters. Sequencing of the libraries was done on either Illumina HiSeq 2500 (2x100 bp) or NovaSeq (2x150 bp). Under the source paper's analysis protocol: MIGEC was used to demultiplex reads and collapse the reads into UMI consensus sequences, and MiXCR was used for V(D)J alignment. Vaccine-responding clonotypes were identified with edgeR using replicate PBMC samples, with FDR below 0.01 and a log2 fold change above 5 up to day 15 being required. CD4 or CD8 identity was assigned to each bulk clonotype according to whether the clonotype was present at higher abundance in the sequenced CD4 repertoire or the sequenced CD8 repertoire. TCRdb trimmed public reads at Q25 via fastp, called clones via MiXCR and kept in-frame beta chains. Rows with one shared CDR3 protein collapse into an entry with the most common genes and DNA. The V and J calls shown here were made by TCRdb, not taken from the authors' results. Counted in this sample were 100,000 to 150,000 distinct CDR3 sequences; roughly 9% of them appeared once. Clones ranked in the top ten supply under 40% of the sample.

Study-wide findings and limitations: Compared with the primary T-cell response, the secondary T-cell response was faster but weaker, reaching its peak on day 5 rather than on day 15. Most clones expanded after primary vaccination (around 97% of CD4 and 88% of CD8) were re-detected after the booster, suggesting that broad memory maintenance occurred. Computational filtering was needed because FACS-sorted repertoires could contain abundant contaminating clonotypes from the bulk population. Because the study included only a couple of donors, the extent to which the findings can be generalized is limited. A small share of clonotypes occurred in both CD4 and CD8 compartments, likely arising from convergent recombination.

This sequence originates from a man younger than 30 who received the YFV17D yellow fever vaccine. Recombination joined TRBV7-2 with TRBJ2-1; 8 bases in the junction line up with TRBD2. Sequences were derived from CD8+ T cells sorted from PBMCs, sampled on the day of the yellow fever booster vaccination. The base sequence is TGTGCCAGCAAATCCACGGGGGGGCACGATGAGCAGTTCTTC. It codes for CASKSTGGHDEQFF.